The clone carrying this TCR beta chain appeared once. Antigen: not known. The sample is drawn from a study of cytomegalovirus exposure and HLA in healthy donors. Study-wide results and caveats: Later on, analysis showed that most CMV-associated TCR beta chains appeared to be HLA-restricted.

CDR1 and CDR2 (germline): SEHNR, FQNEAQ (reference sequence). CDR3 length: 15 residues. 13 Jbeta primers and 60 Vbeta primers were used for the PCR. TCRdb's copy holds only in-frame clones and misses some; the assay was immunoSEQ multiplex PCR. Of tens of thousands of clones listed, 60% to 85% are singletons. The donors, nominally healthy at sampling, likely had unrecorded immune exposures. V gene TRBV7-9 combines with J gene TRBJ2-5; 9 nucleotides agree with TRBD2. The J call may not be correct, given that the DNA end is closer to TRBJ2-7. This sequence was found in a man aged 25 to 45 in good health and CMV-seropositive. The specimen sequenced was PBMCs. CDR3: CASSSYSGSSYEQYF. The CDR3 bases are TGTGCCAGCAGCTCCTATAGCGGGAGCTCCTACGAGCAGTACTTC.